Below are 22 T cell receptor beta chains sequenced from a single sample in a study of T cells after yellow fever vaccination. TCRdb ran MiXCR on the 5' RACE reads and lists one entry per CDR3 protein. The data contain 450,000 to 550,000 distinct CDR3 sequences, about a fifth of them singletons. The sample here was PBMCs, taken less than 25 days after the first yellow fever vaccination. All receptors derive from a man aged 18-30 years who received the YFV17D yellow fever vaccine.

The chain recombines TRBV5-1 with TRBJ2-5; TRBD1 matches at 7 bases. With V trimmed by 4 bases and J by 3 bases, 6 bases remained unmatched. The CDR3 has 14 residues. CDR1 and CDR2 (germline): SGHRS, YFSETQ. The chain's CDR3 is CASSLWDSKETQYF. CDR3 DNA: TGCGCCAGCAGCCTATGGGACAGCAAAGAGACCCAGTACTTC.

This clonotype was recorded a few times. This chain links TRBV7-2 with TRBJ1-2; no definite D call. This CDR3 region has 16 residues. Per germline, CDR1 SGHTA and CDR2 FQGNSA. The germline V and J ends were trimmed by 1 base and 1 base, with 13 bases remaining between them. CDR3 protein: CASSLGAAKLNYGYTF. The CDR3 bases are TGTGCCAGCAGCTTAGGGGCAGCTAAACTTAACTATGGCTACACCTTC.

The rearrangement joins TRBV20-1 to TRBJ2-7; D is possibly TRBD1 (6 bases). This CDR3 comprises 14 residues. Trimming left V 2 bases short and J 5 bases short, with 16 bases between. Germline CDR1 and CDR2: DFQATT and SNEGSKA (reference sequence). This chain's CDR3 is CSARSPTGFDEQYV. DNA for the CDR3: TGCAGTGCTAGATCACCTACAGGGTTCGACGAGCAGTACGTC.

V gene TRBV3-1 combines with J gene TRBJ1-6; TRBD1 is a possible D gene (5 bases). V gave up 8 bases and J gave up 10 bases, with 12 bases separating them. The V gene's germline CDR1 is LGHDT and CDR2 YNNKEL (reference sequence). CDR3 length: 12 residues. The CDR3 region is CASQTDRSPLHF. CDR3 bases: TGTGCCAGCCAGACAGATCGGTCACCCCTCCACTTT.

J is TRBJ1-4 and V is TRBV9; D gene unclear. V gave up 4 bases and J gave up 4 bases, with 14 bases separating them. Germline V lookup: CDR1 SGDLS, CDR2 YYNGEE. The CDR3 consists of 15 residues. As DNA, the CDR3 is TGTGCCAGCAGCCCTCCGGGGTCATTTAATGAAAAACTGTTTTTT. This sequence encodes CASSPPGSFNEKLFF.

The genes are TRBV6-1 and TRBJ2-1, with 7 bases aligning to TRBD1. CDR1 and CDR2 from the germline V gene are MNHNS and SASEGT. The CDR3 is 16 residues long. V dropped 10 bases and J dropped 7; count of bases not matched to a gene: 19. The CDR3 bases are TGTGCCACCAGAATCTGGAACAGGGGATTTCGGAATGAGCAGTTCTTC. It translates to CATRIWNRGFRNEQFF.

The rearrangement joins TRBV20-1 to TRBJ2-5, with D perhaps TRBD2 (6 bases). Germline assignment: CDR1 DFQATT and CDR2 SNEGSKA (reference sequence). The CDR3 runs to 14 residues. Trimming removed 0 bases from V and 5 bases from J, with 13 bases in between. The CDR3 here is CSARDPGGVETQYF. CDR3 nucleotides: TGCAGTGCTAGAGATCCTGGAGGGGTGGAGACCCAGTACTTC.

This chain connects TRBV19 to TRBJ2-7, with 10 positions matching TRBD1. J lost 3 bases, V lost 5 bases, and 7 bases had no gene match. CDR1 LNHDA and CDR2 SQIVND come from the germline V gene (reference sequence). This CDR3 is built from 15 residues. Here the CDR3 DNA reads TGTGCCAGTAGTTTCGGGGGACAGGGGAACTACGAGCAGTACTTC. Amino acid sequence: CASSFGGQGNYEQYF.

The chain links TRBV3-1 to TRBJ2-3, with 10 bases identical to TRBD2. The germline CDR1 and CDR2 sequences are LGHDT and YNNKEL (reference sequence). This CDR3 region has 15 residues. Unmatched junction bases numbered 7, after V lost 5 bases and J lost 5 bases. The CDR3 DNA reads TGTGCCAGCAGCGTCCCGGGACTAGCGAGAGATACGCAGTATTTT. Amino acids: CASSVPGLARDTQYF.

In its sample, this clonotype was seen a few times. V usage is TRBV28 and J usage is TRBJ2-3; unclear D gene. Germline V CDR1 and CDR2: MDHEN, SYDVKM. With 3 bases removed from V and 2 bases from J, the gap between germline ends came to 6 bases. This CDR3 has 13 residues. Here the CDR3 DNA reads TGTGCCAGCAGTTTCCCTGTCACAGATACGCAGTATTTT. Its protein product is CASSFPVTDTQYF.

CDR3: CASSQVGGETGELFF. CDR3 sequence (DNA): TGTGCCAGCAGCCAAGTTGGAGGGGAAACCGGGGAGCTGTTTTTT. The rearrangement joins TRBV4-2 to TRBJ2-2; D is perhaps TRBD2 (6 bases). The V gene's germline CDR1 is LGHNA and CDR2 YNFKEQ. Trimming took off 1 base at V and 5 bases at J, with 11 bases between the two ends. The length of the CDR3 is 15 residues.

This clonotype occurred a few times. Written as DNA, the CDR3 is TGCGCCAGCAGCCAAGATGGGACAGGGGACTACGAGCAGTACGTC. This translates into CASSQDGTGDYEQYV. This sequence joins TRBV4-1 and TRBJ2-7, with TRBD1 matching over 10 bases. The V gene's germline CDR1 is MGHRA and CDR2 YSYEKL. CDR3 length equals 15 residues. The J segment lost 3 bases and the V segment lost 0 bases, leaving 2 bases of the junction unmatched.

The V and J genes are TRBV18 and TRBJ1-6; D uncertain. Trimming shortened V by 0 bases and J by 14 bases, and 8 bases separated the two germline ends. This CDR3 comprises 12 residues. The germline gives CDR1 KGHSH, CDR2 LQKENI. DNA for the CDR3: TGTGCCAGCTCACCACCGTTCGGGGCCCTCCACTTT. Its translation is CASSPPFGALHF. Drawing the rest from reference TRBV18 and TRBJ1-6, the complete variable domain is NAGVMQNPRHLVRRRGQEARLRCSPMKGHSHVYWYRQLPEEGLKFMVYLQKENIIDESGMPKERFSAEFPKEGPSILRIQQVVRGDSAAYFCASSPPFGALHFGNGTRLTVT.

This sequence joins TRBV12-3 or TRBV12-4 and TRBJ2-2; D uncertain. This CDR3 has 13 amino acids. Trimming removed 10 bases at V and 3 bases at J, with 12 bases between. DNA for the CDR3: TGTGCCACAAGGCTCCCGGACACCGGGGAGCTGTTTTTT. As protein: CATRLPDTGELFF.

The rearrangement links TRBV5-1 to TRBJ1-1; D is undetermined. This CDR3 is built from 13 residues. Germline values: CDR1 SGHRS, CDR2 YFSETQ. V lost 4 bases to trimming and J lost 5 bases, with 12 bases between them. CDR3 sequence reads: CASSIGRATEAFF. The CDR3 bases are TGCGCCAGCAGCATTGGCCGGGCAACTGAAGCTTTCTTT.

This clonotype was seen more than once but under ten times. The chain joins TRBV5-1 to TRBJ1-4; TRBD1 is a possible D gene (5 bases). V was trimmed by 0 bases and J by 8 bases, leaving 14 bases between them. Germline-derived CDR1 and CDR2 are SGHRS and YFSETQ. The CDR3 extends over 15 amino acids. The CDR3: CASSLAGTEEEKLFF. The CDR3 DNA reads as TGCGCCAGCAGCTTGGCTGGGACCGAGGAGGAAAAACTGTTTTTT.

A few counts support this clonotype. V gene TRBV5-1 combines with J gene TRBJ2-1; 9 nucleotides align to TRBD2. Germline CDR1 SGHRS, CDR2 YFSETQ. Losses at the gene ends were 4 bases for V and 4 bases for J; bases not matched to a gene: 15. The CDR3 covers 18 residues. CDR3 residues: CASSLLTRTLAGYNEQFF. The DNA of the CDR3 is TGCGCCAGCAGCCTGCTTACAAGGACCCTAGCGGGGTACAATGAGCAGTTCTTC.

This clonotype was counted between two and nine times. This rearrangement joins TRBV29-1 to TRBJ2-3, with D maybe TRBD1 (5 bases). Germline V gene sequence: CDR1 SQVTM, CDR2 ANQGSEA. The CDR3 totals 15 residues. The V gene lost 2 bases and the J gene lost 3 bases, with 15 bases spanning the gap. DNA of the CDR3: TGCAGCGTTGAATATAGGGGCATGGGGACAGATACGCAGTATTTT. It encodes CSVEYRGMGTDTQYF.

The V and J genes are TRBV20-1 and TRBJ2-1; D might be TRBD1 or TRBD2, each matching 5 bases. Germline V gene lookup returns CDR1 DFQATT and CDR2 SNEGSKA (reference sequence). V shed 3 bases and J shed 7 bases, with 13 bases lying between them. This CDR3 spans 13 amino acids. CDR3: CSASPGTGNEQFF. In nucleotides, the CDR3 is TGCAGTGCTAGTCCGGGGACGGGGAATGAGCAGTTCTTC.

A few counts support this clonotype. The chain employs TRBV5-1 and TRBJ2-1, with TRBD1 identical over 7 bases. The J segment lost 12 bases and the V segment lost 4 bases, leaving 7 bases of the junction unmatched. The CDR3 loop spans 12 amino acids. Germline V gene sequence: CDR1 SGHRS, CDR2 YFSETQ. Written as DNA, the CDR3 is TGCGCCAGCAGCCCTACAGGGGATGGGCAGTTCTTC. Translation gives CASSPTGDGQFF.

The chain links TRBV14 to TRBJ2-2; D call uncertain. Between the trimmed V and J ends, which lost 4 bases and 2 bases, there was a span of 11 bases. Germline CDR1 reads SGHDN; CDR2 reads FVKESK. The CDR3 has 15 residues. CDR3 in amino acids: CASSPWTVNTGELFF. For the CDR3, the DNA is TGTGCCAGCAGCCCATGGACCGTTAACACCGGGGAGCTGTTTTTT.

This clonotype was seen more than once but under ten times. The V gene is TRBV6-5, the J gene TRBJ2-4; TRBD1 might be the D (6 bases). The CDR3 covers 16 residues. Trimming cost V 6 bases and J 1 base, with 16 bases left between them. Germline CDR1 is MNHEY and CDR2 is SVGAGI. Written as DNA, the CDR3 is TGTGCCAGCAGGTTCTCAGGGGAGCGGGCCAAAAACATTCAGTACTTC. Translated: CASRFSGERAKNIQYF.